This entry is about one T cell receptor (beta chain). In the same sample, other DNA sequences code for this CDR3. TCRdb keeps only in-frame clones here, not all; method: immunoSEQ multiplex PCR. The sample lists about 2.1 million clones; about 93% were seen once. These data are taken from a study of shared clonotypes between healthy human individuals. CD45RO negativity and positive selection for CCR7 defined naive CD8 cells, a population that excluded terminally differentiated effector memory CD45RA+ cells. The V gene lost 3 bases and the J gene lost 4 bases, with 6 bases spanning the gap. This CDR3 contains 13 residues. Germline lookup yields CDR1 SGHNT and CDR2 YENEEA.

The rearrangement links TRBV11-3 to TRBJ2-2; D perhaps matches TRBD2 (5 bases). The specimen was naive CD8+ T cells from PBMCs. The source is a man aged 18-30 years in good health. Some clones in this sample may be carry-over from other donors' samples. CDR3 amino acids: CASSFRGTGELFF. CDR3 coding DNA: TGTGCCAGCAGCTTCCGGGGCACCGGGGAGCTGTTTTTT.